Presented here are 16 T cell receptor beta chains from one specimen sequenced in a study of T-cell reconstitution after alpha-beta-depleted transplantation in children. Unique molecular identifiers were built into the TCRbeta library. TCRdb reanalysed the PCR reads using MiXCR and keeps one entry per CDR3 protein. The table records about 300,000 distinct CDR3 sequences, roughly 9.1% of them present only once. The input for sequencing was PBMCs, taken before TCRalphabeta/CD19-depleted stem cell transplant. The receptors originated from a boy in the first two years of life with acute myeloid leukemia, due to receive a stem cell transplant.

This chain joins TRBV4-3 and TRBJ2-5, with D tentatively TRBD2 (6 bases). The V end lost 0 bases, the J end lost 4 bases, and 18 bases lay between the germline ends. Germline-derived CDR1 and CDR2 are LGHNA and YSLEER. The CDR3 sequence is 17 residues long. The CDR3 loop reads CASSQEYGGGSRETQYF. The CDR3 nucleotides are TGCGCCAGCAGCCAAGAGTACGGAGGAGGGTCTAGAGAGACCCAGTACTTC.

This clonotype was found many times. The rearrangement uses TRBV10-3 and TRBJ2-3; D perhaps matches TRBD2 (5 bases). CDR3 size: 14 residues. V lost 4 bases and J 4 bases, leaving 12 bases between the germline ends. Germline V gene sequence: CDR1 ENHRY, CDR2 SYGVKD. CDR3 nucleotides: TGTGCCATCAGTGGGACCTTGGAGGCAGATACGCAGTATTTT. Protein sequence: CAISGTLEADTQYF.

V is TRBV6-2 or TRBV6-3 and J is TRBJ2-3; possibly TRBD1 for D (5 bases). Germline V gene sequence: CDR1 MNHEY, CDR2 SVGEGT. The CDR3 totals 14 residues. The germline V and J ends were trimmed by 10 bases and 1 base, with 15 bases remaining between them. CDR3 coding DNA: TGTGCCACCGCCTGGGGCCTCCGCACAGATACGCAGTATTTT. This encodes CATAWGLRTDTQYF.

V gene TRBV18 combines with J gene TRBJ1-1, with D possibly TRBD1 on 6 matching bases. Trimming stripped 6 bases from V and 1 base from J, with 21 bases between. The CDR3 extends over 17 amino acids. Germline V lookup: CDR1 KGHSH, CDR2 LQKENI. Here the CDR3 reads CASSPWFRGNENTEAFF. The CDR3 DNA reads TGTGCCAGCTCCCCGTGGTTCAGGGGAAATGAGAACACTGAAGCTTTCTTT.

The chain uses TRBV18 and TRBJ2-6; 7 positions match TRBD1. This CDR3 has 18 amino acids. Germline assignment: CDR1 KGHSH and CDR2 LQKENI. V gave up 3 bases and J gave up 4 bases; unmatched junction bases: 12. The CDR3, as DNA: TGTGCCAGCTCACCTCAAGGGGGCCACCCTTGGGGGGCCAACGTCCTGACTTTC. Translated: CASSPQGGHPWGANVLTF.

The J gene is TRBJ1-5, the V gene TRBV19; 7 bases line up with TRBD1. Germline V gene sequence: CDR1 LNHDA, CDR2 SQIVND (reference sequence). V shed 10 bases and J 4 bases; nucleotides not matched to a gene: 4. CDR3 length: 12 amino acids. CDR3 in DNA: TGTGCCACCAACAGGGGAAATCAGCCCCAGCATTTT. It encodes CATNRGNQPQHF.

This clonotype was seen many times. DNA for the CDR3: TGTGCCAGCAGTTCCCTAGGAAACACCATATATTTT. Its protein product is CASSSLGNTIYF. This sequence joins TRBV12-3 or TRBV12-4 and TRBJ1-3; no clear D. V gave up 4 bases and J gave up 4 bases, with 5 bases separating them. The CDR3 consists of 12 residues.

This clonotype was seen at least ten times. J is TRBJ2-1 and V is TRBV6-5; D might be TRBD1 (7 bases). Trimming left V 7 bases short and J 1 base short, with 14 bases between. The CDR3 spans 15 residues. CDR1 and CDR2 (germline): MNHEY, SVGAGI. The CDR3 nucleotides read TGTGCCAGCAAGTCAGGGGGGTGGTCCTACAATGAGCAGTTCTTC. Translation: CASKSGGWSYNEQFF.

This clonotype was detected many times. The chain joins TRBV3-1 to TRBJ1-1; D remains ambiguous. Germline loops: CDR1 LGHDT, CDR2 YNNKEL (reference sequence). The V end lost 0 bases, the J end lost 0 bases, and 8 bases lay between the germline ends. CDR3 size: 15 residues. The CDR3 nucleotides read TGTGCCAGCAGCCAAGATAGCCTAATGAACACTGAAGCTTTCTTT. It encodes CASSQDSLMNTEAFF.

This clonotype was recorded at least ten times. V gene TRBV5-1 combines with J gene TRBJ2-7, with D unclear. Germline CDR1 and CDR2: SGHRS and YFSETQ. The CDR3 totals 15 residues. Trimming pared 7 bases from V and 4 bases from J, leaving 21 bases between. The CDR3 bases are TGCGCCAGCCGATCTTTATCAGGAATACCTTACGAGCAGTACTTC. Translation gives CASRSLSGIPYEQYF. The variable domain in full, completed from reference TRBV5-1 and TRBJ2-7, reads KAGVTQTPRYLIKTRGQQVTLSCSPISGHRSVSWYQQTPGQGLQFLFEYFSETQRNKGNFPGRFSGRQFSNSRSEMNVSTLELGDSALYLCASRSLSGIPYEQYFGPGTRLTVT.

V usage is TRBV2 and J usage is TRBJ2-7; D tentatively reads TRBD1 or TRBD2 (5 bases each). Trimming left V 8 bases short and J 0 bases short, with 11 bases between. The CDR3 has 13 residues. Germline CDR1 reads SNHLY; CDR2 reads FYNNEI. The DNA of the CDR3 is TGTGCCAGCGAGGGGAGAACCTCCTACGAGCAGTACTTC. Its protein product is CASEGRTSYEQYF.

This rearrangement joins TRBV10-3 to TRBJ2-7; D is uncertain. This CDR3 comprises 13 residues. The V gene lost 4 bases and the J gene lost 4 bases, with 11 bases spanning the gap. Germline V gives CDR1 ENHRY, CDR2 SYGVKD. CDR3 region: CAISGPHVYEQYF. The CDR3 DNA sequence: TGTGCCATCAGTGGACCCCACGTGTACGAGCAGTACTTC.

In its sample, this clonotype was seen many times. The CDR3 region has the DNA TGTGCCAGCCGTTGGACCGGTACCTACGAGCAGTACTTC. As protein: CASRWTGTYEQYF. This chain uses TRBV28 with TRBJ2-7; no firm D call. V was clipped by 8 bases and J by 2 bases, with 13 bases between them. Per germline, CDR1 MDHEN and CDR2 SYDVKM. The CDR3 is 13 amino acids.

This clonotype showed up many times. The chain links TRBV6-1 to TRBJ2-7, with 8 bases aligning to TRBD2. CDR1 is MNHNS, CDR2 SASEGT, per germline. V gave up 5 bases and J gave up 2 bases; unmatched junction bases: 11. The CDR3 runs 16 residues. The CDR3 coding sequence is TGTGCCAGCAGTCGAACCCTAGCGGGCGGGACCTACGAGCAGTACTTC. Its protein is CASSRTLAGGTYEQYF.

The chain combines TRBV28 with TRBJ2-1, with D perhaps matching TRBD2 (6 bases). Trimming cost V 6 bases and J 8 bases, with 17 bases left between them. Germline V gene lookup returns CDR1 MDHEN and CDR2 SYDVKM. This CDR3 spans 14 amino acids. The CDR3 nucleotides are TGTGCCAGCAGCCCACGATGGAGGGTGTATGAGCAGTTCTTC. As protein: CASSPRWRVYEQFF.

This clonotype was counted a few times. The gene calls are TRBV6-4 and TRBJ2-3; TRBD2 aligns across 8 bases. CDR3 size: 15 residues. The trim removed 0 bases at V and 6 bases at J, leaving 5 bases unmatched. The germline V gene has CDR1 MRHNA and CDR2 SNTAGT. CDR3 DNA: TGTGCCAGCAGTGACTCGGGGCGGGAGGCCGATACGCAGTATTTT. It is translated as CASSDSGREADTQYF.